This passage covers 13 T cell receptor beta chains from one sample sequenced in a study of metastatic and nonmetastatic thyroid tumors. TCRdb re-processed the PCR reads through MiXCR. The data hold around 40,000 clones, with roughly a quarter observed a single time. Thyroid surgery took place with no prior treatment in any patient. The specimen sequenced was blood. These receptors came from a female donor with papillary thyroid cancer or a benign thyroid nodule (not recorded which). Some clones in this sample may be carry-over from other donors' samples.

This sequence joins TRBV15 and TRBJ2-2; maybe TRBD1 (7 bases). CDR1 and CDR2 (germline): LNHNV, YYDKDF (reference sequence). The CDR3 runs to 13 residues. V was trimmed by 9 bases and J by 10 bases, leaving 18 bases between them. The CDR3 protein is CATATGTEVELFF. The CDR3 nucleotides read TGTGCCACAGCGACAGGGACTGAGGTGGAGCTGTTTTTT.

V gene TRBV11-2 combines with J gene TRBJ1-1; D is possibly TRBD1 (5 bases). CDR3 length: 17 residues. Between the trimmed V and J ends, which lost 1 base and 0 bases, there was a span of 15 bases. The V gene's germline CDR1 is SGHAT and CDR2 FQNNGV. The CDR3 DNA is TGTGCCAGCAGCTTAGTAACAGGCGTCCCCATGAACACTGAAGCTTTCTTT. Its translation: CASSLVTGVPMNTEAFF.

This clone appeared many times. The J gene is TRBJ1-5, the V gene TRBV7-2, with D hard to call. The V gene lost 5 bases and the J gene lost 0 bases, with 5 bases spanning the gap. CDR1 and CDR2 (germline): SGHTA, FQGNSA. The CDR3 is made up of 13 amino acids. The CDR3: CASSDGSNQPQHF. The CDR3 DNA reads TGTGCCAGCAGCGACGGTAGCAATCAGCCCCAGCATTTT.

This clone was recorded at least ten times. V usage is TRBV5-4 and J usage is TRBJ1-5; D possibly corresponds to TRBD1 (5 bases). The CDR3 has 14 residues. Germline lookup yields CDR1 SGHNT and CDR2 YYREEE (reference sequence). V was shortened by 0 bases and J by 1 base, with 5 bases between the two germline ends. CDR3 in amino acids: CASSLGGSNQPQHF. CDR3 DNA: TGTGCCAGCAGCTTGGGGGGGAGCAATCAGCCCCAGCATTTT.

This clone was seen many times. This chain links TRBV20-1 with TRBJ2-7, with D possibly matching TRBD2 (5 bases). The CDR3 runs to 13 residues. V lost 2 bases and J lost 9, with 17 bases in between. Germline V gives CDR1 DFQATT, CDR2 SNEGSKA (reference sequence). CDR3 nucleotides: TGCAGTGCTAGATACGGGGATACCCTTAGGCAGTACTTC. Translating gives CSARYGDTLRQYF.

This clone showed up many times. Other DNA variants within this sample encode the same CDR3. The J gene is TRBJ2-1, the V gene TRBV20-1; 8 bases agree with TRBD1. The CDR3 is made up of 14 amino acids. Germline V gene sequence: CDR1 DFQATT, CDR2 SNEGSKA (reference sequence). Unmatched junction bases numbered 8, after V lost 1 base and J lost 9 bases. The CDR3, as DNA: TGCAGTGCTAGAGTTCCAGGGGGCAAGGGTGAGCAGTTCTTC. It yields the protein CSARVPGGKGEQFF.

This clone was seen many times. The CDR3: CASSLAPRADDEQFF. The DNA for the CDR3 is TGTGCCAGCAGCTTAGCCCCTAGAGCCGACGATGAGCAGTTCTTC. The V call is TRBV7-2, the J call TRBJ2-1, with D hard to call. With 0 bases removed from V and 8 bases from J, the gap between germline ends came to 14 bases. There are 15 residues in the CDR3. Germline V CDR1 and CDR2: SGHTA, FQGNSA.

This clone was recorded many times. The J gene is TRBJ1-4, the V gene TRBV10-3, with D hard to call. This CDR3 is built from 15 residues. The germline V and J ends were trimmed by 1 base and 3 bases, with 9 bases remaining between them. The germline CDR1 and CDR2 sequences are ENHRY and SYGVKD. The DNA for the CDR3 is TGTGCCATCAGTGAGTGGGCCTTCCCTAATGAAAAACTGTTTTTT. It is translated as CAISEWAFPNEKLFF.

This clone occurred many times. This rearrangement joins TRBV20-1 to TRBJ2-7, with TRBD2 matching 10 bases. J lost 4 bases, V lost 0 bases, and 15 bases had no gene match. The V gene's germline CDR1 is DFQATT and CDR2 SNEGSKA (reference sequence). The CDR3 covers 18 residues. The CDR3 region has the DNA TGCAGTGCTAGAGATTGGGGGGTAGCGGGAGGCTATAGGTACGAGCAGTACTTC. It codes for CSARDWGVAGGYRYEQYF.

This clone appeared many times. The J gene is TRBJ2-3, the V gene TRBV11-1; 14 positions agree with TRBD2. The CDR3 is made up of 17 amino acids. Losses at the gene ends were 5 bases for V and 4 bases for J; bases not matched to a gene: 8. Germline lookup yields CDR1 SGHAT and CDR2 FQDESV (reference sequence). CDR3 loop: CASSPRLAGGPADTQYF. In DNA form, the CDR3 reads TGTGCCAGCAGCCCAAGACTAGCGGGAGGGCCGGCAGATACGCAGTATTTT.

This clone was counted between two and nine times. The gene calls are TRBV6-5 and TRBJ2-7, with 7 bases lining up with TRBD1. CDR3 length: 15 amino acids. V shed 0 bases, J shed 2 bases, and the junction held 4 bases outside the gene matches. Germline values: CDR1 MNHEY, CDR2 SVGAGI. CDR3 residues: CASSYSRQGPYEQYV. CDR3 nucleotides: TGTGCCAGCAGTTACTCTCGACAGGGCCCCTACGAGCAGTACGTC.

This clone came up a few times. The J gene is TRBJ2-7, the V gene TRBV28, with 7 positions matching TRBD1. CDR3 length: 13 amino acids. The V gene's germline CDR1 is MDHEN and CDR2 SYDVKM. J gave up 6 bases and V 10 bases, and 12 bases lay outside the gene matches. The CDR3 spells CAISKTGIGEQYF. In DNA form, the CDR3 reads TGTGCCATCTCGAAGACAGGGATCGGCGAGCAGTACTTC.

The chain is built from TRBV19 and TRBJ1-1; unclear D gene. The CDR3 runs 12 residues. Germline V gene sequence: CDR1 LNHDA, CDR2 SQIVND (reference sequence). V lost 7 bases and J 4 bases, leaving 10 bases between the germline ends. As DNA, the CDR3 is TGTGCCAGTACCTATAGGACCACTGAAGCTTTCTTT. Protein: CASTYRTTEAFF.